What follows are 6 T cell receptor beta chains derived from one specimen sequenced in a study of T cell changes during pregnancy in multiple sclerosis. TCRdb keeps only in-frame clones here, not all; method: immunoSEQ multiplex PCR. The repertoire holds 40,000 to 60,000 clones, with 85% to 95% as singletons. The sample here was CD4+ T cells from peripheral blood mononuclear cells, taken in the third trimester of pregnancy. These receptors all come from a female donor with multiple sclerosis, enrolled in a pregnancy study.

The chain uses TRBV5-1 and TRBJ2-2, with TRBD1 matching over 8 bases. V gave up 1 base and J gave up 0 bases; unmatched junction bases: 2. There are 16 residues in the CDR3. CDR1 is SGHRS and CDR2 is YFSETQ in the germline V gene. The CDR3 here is CASSLSRGPNTGELFF. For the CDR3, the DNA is TGCGCCAGCAGCTTGTCCAGGGGGCCGAACACCGGGGAGCTGTTTTTT.

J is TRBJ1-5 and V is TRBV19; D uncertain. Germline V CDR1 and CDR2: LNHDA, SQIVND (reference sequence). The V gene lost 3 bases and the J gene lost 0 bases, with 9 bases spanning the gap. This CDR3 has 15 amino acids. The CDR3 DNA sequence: TGTGCCAGTAGTATCCTCCCAGATAGCAATCAGCCCCAGCATTTT. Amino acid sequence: CASSILPDSNQPQHF. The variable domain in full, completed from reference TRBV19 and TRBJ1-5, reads DGGITQSPKYLFRKEGQNVTLSCEQNLNHDAMYWYRQDPGQGLRLIYYSQIVNDFQKGDIAEGYSVSREKKESFPLTVTSAQKNPTAFYLCASSILPDSNQPQHFGDGTRLSIL.

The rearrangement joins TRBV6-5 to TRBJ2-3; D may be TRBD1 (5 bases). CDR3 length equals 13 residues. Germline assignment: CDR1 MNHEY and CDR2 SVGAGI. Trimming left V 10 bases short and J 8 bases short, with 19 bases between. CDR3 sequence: CATRNEQDATQYF. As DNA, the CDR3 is TGTGCCACCCGAAATGAACAGGATGCTACGCAGTATTTT.

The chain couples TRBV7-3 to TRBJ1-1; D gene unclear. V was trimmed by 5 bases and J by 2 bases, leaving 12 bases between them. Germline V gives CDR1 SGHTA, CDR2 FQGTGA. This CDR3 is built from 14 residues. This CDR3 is CASSHTAGNTEAFF. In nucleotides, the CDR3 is TGTGCCAGCAGCCACACGGCGGGAAACACTGAAGCTTTCTTT. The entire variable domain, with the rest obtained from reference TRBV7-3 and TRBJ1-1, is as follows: GAGVSQTPSNKVTEKGKYVELRCDPISGHTALYWYRQSLGQGPEFLIYFQGTGAADDSGLPNDRFFAVRPEGSVSTLKIQRTERGDSAVYLCASSHTAGNTEAFFGQGTRLTVV.

CDR3 residues: CASSIPGQPTHF. The DNA of the CDR3 is TGTGCCAGTAGTATTCCGGGACAGCCGACTCATTTT. The J gene is TRBJ1-5, the V gene TRBV19; 7 bases are shared with TRBD1. CDR3 length: 12 residues. J was trimmed by 16 bases and V by 3 bases; bases with no gene match: 9. From germline, CDR1 is LNHDA and CDR2 SQIVND (reference sequence).

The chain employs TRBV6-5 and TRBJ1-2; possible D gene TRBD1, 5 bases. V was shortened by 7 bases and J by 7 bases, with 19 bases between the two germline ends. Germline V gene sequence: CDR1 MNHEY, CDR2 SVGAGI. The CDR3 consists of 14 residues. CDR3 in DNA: TGTGCCAGCACCTCCGCAGGGCCTACCAGTGGCTACACCTTC. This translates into CASTSAGPTSGYTF.